This is a list of T cell receptor beta chains from one sample in a study of T cell repertoires in cytomegalovirus infection. TCRdb re-called the reads with MiXCR, one entry per CDR3 protein. The repertoire consists of approximately 550,000 distinct CDR3 sequences, with 15% to 20% occurring once and the leading ten covering 20% to 30%. Material for sequencing was CD8+ T cells from PBMCs. These receptors were collected from a human donor in good health (CMV status not recorded). Some clones in this sample may be carry-over from other donors' samples. Both conserved end residues are part of each CDR3. Each record gives: V gene, J gene, D gene, clone size, CDR3 protein, CDR3 DNA. A D gene is named only where the DNA matches it firmly. Expanded clones get a size class; other rows say once, few or many, or leave the size out.

V gene: TRBV7-9; J gene: TRBJ2-1; D gene: .; clone size: many; CDR3 protein: CASSLPTASNEQFF; CDR3 DNA: TGTGCCAGCAGCTTACCAACAGCCTCCAATGAGCAGTTCTTC
V gene: TRBV18; J gene: TRBJ1-1; D gene: .; clone size: .; CDR3 protein: CASSLFGRGSMNTEAFF; CDR3 DNA: TGTGCCAGCTCACTCTTCGGTCGGGGGTCTATGAACACTGAAGCTTTCTTT
V gene: TRBV4-2; J gene: TRBJ1-1; D gene: .; clone size: few; CDR3 protein: CASSQEPAGNTEAFF; CDR3 DNA: TGTGCCAGCAGCCAAGAGCCGGCAGGGAACACTGAAGCTTTCTTT
V gene: TRBV6-6; J gene: TRBJ2-1; D gene: TRBD2; clone size: few; CDR3 protein: CASAPSGRNNEQFF; CDR3 DNA: TGTGCCAGCGCCCCTAGCGGGAGGAACAATGAGCAGTTCTTC
V gene: TRBV9; J gene: TRBJ2-2; D gene: .; clone size: few; CDR3 protein: CASSVKRVAVTGELFF; CDR3 DNA: TGTGCCAGCAGCGTAAAGAGGGTGGCGGTCACCGGGGAGCTGTTTTTT
V gene: TRBV7-8; J gene: TRBJ2-5; D gene: .; clone size: many; CDR3 protein: CASSLELQETQYF; CDR3 DNA: TGTGCCAGCAGCTTAGAGTTACAAGAGACCCAGTACTTC
V gene: TRBV7-8; J gene: TRBJ2-3; D gene: .; clone size: many; CDR3 protein: CASKAPSRADTQYF; CDR3 DNA: TGTGCCAGCAAAGCACCGAGCCGGGCAGATACGCAGTATTTT
V gene: TRBV12-3/TRBV12-4; J gene: TRBJ1-1; D gene: TRBD1; clone size: many; CDR3 protein: CASKGAGPGTSFF; CDR3 DNA: TGTGCCAGCAAGGGGGCGGGTCCGGGAACGTCTTTCTTT
V gene: TRBV11-2; J gene: TRBJ2-7; D gene: .; clone size: .; CDR3 protein: CASSSWGPLGDEQYF; CDR3 DNA: TGTGCCAGCAGCTCATGGGGACCTTTAGGGGACGAGCAGTACTTC
V gene: TRBV27; J gene: TRBJ1-2; D gene: TRBD1; clone size: .; CDR3 protein: CASRLGGGNYGYTF; CDR3 DNA: TGTGCCAGCAGACTCGGAGGGGGCAACTATGGCTACACCTTC
V gene: TRBV3-1; J gene: TRBJ2-5; D gene: .; clone size: .; CDR3 protein: CASSQDGDGAYQETQYF; CDR3 DNA: TGTGCCAGCAGCCAAGATGGGGACGGGGCGTACCAAGAGACCCAGTACTTC
V gene: TRBV13; J gene: TRBJ1-5; D gene: .; clone size: .; CDR3 protein: CASSLRQNQPQHF; CDR3 DNA: TGTGCCAGCAGCTTGAGACAGAATCAGCCCCAGCATTTT
V gene: TRBV6-6; J gene: TRBJ2-3; D gene: .; clone size: few; CDR3 protein: CASSYTQIFSTDTQYF; CDR3 DNA: TGTGCCAGCAGTTACACTCAGATTTTTAGCACAGATACGCAGTATTTT
V gene: TRBV28; J gene: TRBJ1-4; D gene: .; clone size: .; CDR3 protein: CAVKGTLGEKLFF; CDR3 DNA: TGTGCCGTCAAAGGGACGTTGGGTGAAAAACTGTTTTTT
V gene: TRBV9; J gene: TRBJ1-2; D gene: TRBD1; clone size: .; CDR3 protein: CASSGYPGQGESYGYTF; CDR3 DNA: TGTGCCAGCAGCGGTTACCCGGGACAGGGTGAGTCCTATGGCTACACCTTC
V gene: TRBV28; J gene: TRBJ2-1; D gene: TRBD2; clone size: many; CDR3 protein: CASSPSGSLYNEQFF; CDR3 DNA: TGTGCCAGCAGCCCCAGCGGGAGTCTCTACAATGAGCAGTTCTTC
V gene: TRBV7-9; J gene: TRBJ2-7; D gene: .; clone size: many; CDR3 protein: CASSLGTLLPYEQYF; CDR3 DNA: TGTGCCAGCAGCTTAGGGACCCTACTTCCCTACGAGCAGTACTTC
V gene: TRBV6-6; J gene: TRBJ2-4; D gene: TRBD2; clone size: many; CDR3 protein: CASSYVSGRLENIQYF; CDR3 DNA: TGTGCCAGCAGTTACGTGAGCGGGAGGTTGGAAAACATTCAGTACTTC
V gene: TRBV28; J gene: TRBJ1-2; D gene: TRBD1; clone size: few; CDR3 protein: CASSSLRGQGRGGYTF; CDR3 DNA: TGTGCCAGCAGTTCCCTTCGGGGACAGGGGAGAGGTGGCTACACCTTC
V gene: TRBV5-8; J gene: TRBJ2-2; D gene: TRBD1; clone size: .; CDR3 protein: CASSLGTGTSGELFF; CDR3 DNA: TGTGCCAGCAGCCTAGGGACAGGGACGTCCGGGGAGCTGTTTTTT
V gene: TRBV4-1; J gene: TRBJ1-5; D gene: .; clone size: few; CDR3 protein: CASSQDHNSNQPQHF; CDR3 DNA: TGCGCCAGCAGCCAAGATCACAATAGCAATCAGCCCCAGCATTTT
V gene: TRBV7-9; J gene: TRBJ2-7; D gene: TRBD1; clone size: many; CDR3 protein: CASSRRDRGSYEQYF; CDR3 DNA: TGTGCCAGCAGCCGCCGTGACAGGGGATCCTACGAGCAGTACTTC
V gene: TRBV6-1; J gene: TRBJ2-7; D gene: .; clone size: .; CDR3 protein: CASRDPGDEQYF; CDR3 DNA: TGTGCCAGCAGAGACCCAGGGGACGAGCAGTACTTC
V gene: TRBV13; J gene: TRBJ2-3; D gene: TRBD1; clone size: few; CDR3 protein: CASSSQGGTGGVDTQYF; CDR3 DNA: TGTGCCAGCAGCTCGCAAGGAGGGACAGGGGGCGTAGATACGCAGTATTTT
V gene: TRBV24-1; J gene: TRBJ2-3; D gene: TRBD2; clone size: .; CDR3 protein: CATSDPLAGVGVTDTQYF; CDR3 DNA: TGTGCCACCAGTGATCCATTAGCGGGAGTGGGGGTTACAGATACGCAGTATTTT
V gene: TRBV6-5; J gene: TRBJ2-1; D gene: TRBD2; clone size: many; CDR3 protein: CASSYSTSGSYNEQFF; CDR3 DNA: TGTGCCAGCAGTTACTCGACTAGCGGATCCTACAATGAGCAGTTCTTC
V gene: TRBV11-2; J gene: TRBJ2-5; D gene: TRBD1; clone size: few; CDR3 protein: CASHTGQGQETQYF; CDR3 DNA: TGTGCCAGCCATACGGGACAGGGCCAAGAGACCCAGTACTTC
V gene: TRBV4-1; J gene: TRBJ2-7; D gene: .; clone size: .; CDR3 protein: CASSQMDSSSYEQYF; CDR3 DNA: TGCGCCAGCAGCCAAATGGACAGTAGCTCCTACGAGCAGTACTTC
V gene: TRBV12-3/TRBV12-4; J gene: TRBJ1-4; D gene: TRBD1; clone size: many; CDR3 protein: CASSRTGGETNEKLFF; CDR3 DNA: TGTGCCAGCAGTAGGACAGGGGGCGAAACTAATGAAAAACTGTTTTTT
V gene: TRBV6-1; J gene: TRBJ2-7; D gene: .; clone size: .; CDR3 protein: CASGYGTGAYEQYF; CDR3 DNA: TGTGCCAGCGGTTACGGAACGGGAGCCTACGAGCAGTACTTC
V gene: TRBV27; J gene: TRBJ1-5; D gene: .; clone size: few; CDR3 protein: CASSLGGITNQPQHF; CDR3 DNA: TGTGCCAGCAGTTTAGGAGGGATTACCAATCAGCCCCAGCATTTT
V gene: TRBV4-1; J gene: TRBJ2-5; D gene: TRBD2; clone size: many; CDR3 protein: CASSPSGALQETQYF; CDR3 DNA: TGCGCCAGCAGCCCTAGCGGGGCCCTCCAAGAGACCCAGTACTTC
V gene: TRBV5-6; J gene: TRBJ2-7; D gene: TRBD1; clone size: .; CDR3 protein: CASSCRDRGCEQYF; CDR3 DNA: TGTGCCAGCAGCTGCCGGGACAGGGGTTGCGAGCAGTACTTC
V gene: TRBV5-5; J gene: TRBJ2-7; D gene: TRBD1; clone size: few; CDR3 protein: CASSQDRGYSSLEQYF; CDR3 DNA: TGTGCCAGCAGCCAGGACAGGGGATATTCGAGTCTCGAGCAGTACTTC
V gene: TRBV28; J gene: TRBJ2-1; D gene: TRBD1; clone size: few; CDR3 protein: CASWRTGGSRQFF; CDR3 DNA: TGTGCCAGCTGGAGGACAGGGGGATCGAGGCAGTTCTTC
V gene: TRBV7-8; J gene: TRBJ2-5; D gene: .; clone size: many; CDR3 protein: CASSIPEGQETQYF; CDR3 DNA: TGTGCCAGCAGCATACCCGAGGGGCAAGAGACCCAGTACTTC
V gene: TRBV5-1; J gene: TRBJ2-1; D gene: TRBD2; clone size: .; CDR3 protein: CASSLDRGRAGNEQFF; CDR3 DNA: TGCGCCAGCAGCTTGGATCGCGGGAGGGCCGGGAATGAGCAGTTCTTC
V gene: TRBV9; J gene: TRBJ2-2; D gene: TRBD2; clone size: .; CDR3 protein: CASSLSLAGGLNRPNTGELFF; CDR3 DNA: TGTGCCAGCAGCCTTTCGCTAGCGGGGGGGCTGAACAGGCCCAACACCGGGGAGCTGTTTTTT
V gene: TRBV27; J gene: TRBJ2-1; D gene: .; clone size: few; CDR3 protein: CASSLLTDSYNEQFF; CDR3 DNA: TGTGCCAGCAGTTTATTAACGGACTCCTACAATGAGCAGTTCTTC
V gene: TRBV4-2; J gene: TRBJ2-5; D gene: .; clone size: few; CDR3 protein: CASSQDRGATGTQYF; CDR3 DNA: TGTGCCAGCAGCCAAGATCGCGGGGCCACAGGGACCCAGTACTTC
V gene: TRBV4-1; J gene: TRBJ1-5; D gene: .; clone size: few; CDR3 protein: CASSQEGRGGSFNQPQHF; CDR3 DNA: TGCGCCAGCAGCCAAGAGGGAAGGGGGGGATCCTTCAATCAGCCCCAGCATTTT
V gene: TRBV7-3; J gene: TRBJ2-7; D gene: TRBD1; clone size: few; CDR3 protein: CASSLTIGTGVEQYF; CDR3 DNA: TGTGCCAGCAGCTTAACGATCGGGACAGGGGTCGAGCAGTACTTC
V gene: TRBV19; J gene: TRBJ2-1; D gene: .; clone size: .; CDR3 protein: CASSIGSSYNEQFF; CDR3 DNA: TGTGCCAGTAGTATTGGAAGCTCCTACAATGAGCAGTTCTTC
V gene: TRBV3-1; J gene: TRBJ2-6; D gene: .; clone size: few; CDR3 protein: CASSRGSAGANVLTF; CDR3 DNA: TGTGCCAGCAGCCGAGGGTCGGCTGGGGCCAACGTCCTGACTTTC
V gene: TRBV6-8; J gene: TRBJ2-7; D gene: .; clone size: .; CDR3 protein: CATLGTSKYEQYF; CDR3 DNA: TGTGCCACCCTGGGGACCAGCAAATACGAGCAGTACTTC
V gene: TRBV7-6; J gene: TRBJ2-5; D gene: .; clone size: once; CDR3 protein: CASSLPVDGPWETQYF; CDR3 DNA: TGTGCCAGCAGCCTCCCCGTGGACGGGCCCTGGGAGACCCAGTACTTC
V gene: TRBV6-1; J gene: TRBJ1-5; D gene: .; clone size: .; CDR3 protein: CTSSRNQPQQF; CDR3 DNA: TGTACCAGCAGTAGGAATCAGCCCCAGCAATTT
V gene: TRBV27; J gene: TRBJ2-7; D gene: TRBD1; clone size: few; CDR3 protein: CASSRAGGPYEQYF; CDR3 DNA: TGTGCCAGCAGTCGGGCAGGGGGCCCCTACGAGCAGTACTTC